This entry lists 6 T cell receptor beta chains sequenced from one sample in a study of brain metastases from non-small cell lung cancer. Assay: immunoSEQ multiplex PCR; the TCRdb copy retains only in-frame clones and omits some. The data contain about 1,300 clones, approximately 85% of them singletons. Sequenced: tumor-adjacent normal tissue. These receptors were taken from a donor aged 40 or over with non-small cell lung cancer.

This clone was seen only once. The CDR3 protein is CASSLDRDQPQHF. The CDR3 nucleotides read TGTGCCAGCAGCTTAGACCGGGATCAGCCCCAGCATTTT. J is TRBJ1-5 and V is TRBV7-2; D is ambiguous. V lost 1 base and J lost 5, with 6 bases in between. Germline V gene data show CDR1 as SGHTA and CDR2 as FQGNSA. This CDR3 spans 13 amino acids.

The V and J genes are TRBV6-2 or TRBV6-3 and TRBJ1-5; D is unclear. Germline CDR1 is MNHEY and CDR2 is SVGEGT. Trimming pared 0 bases from V and 2 bases from J, leaving 8 bases between. The CDR3 runs to 15 residues. CDR3 amino acids: CASSYSIGGNQPQHF. CDR3 DNA sequence: TGTGCCAGCAGTTACTCGATCGGGGGCAATCAGCCCCAGCATTTT.

The chain combines TRBV10-3 with TRBJ2-5; TRBD2 matches 7 bases. Germline V gene sequence: CDR1 ENHRY, CDR2 SYGVKD. The CDR3 consists of 14 residues. V was pared by 3 bases and J by 2 bases, with 3 bases of the junction left unmatched. The CDR3 sequence: CAISDGGGQETQYF. The DNA of the CDR3 is TGTGCCATCAGTGACGGCGGGGGACAAGAGACCCAGTACTTC.

The J gene is TRBJ2-3, the V gene TRBV7-2; the match to TRBD1 covers 9 bases. The germline CDR1 and CDR2 sequences are SGHTA and FQGNSA. The junction had 3 bases not matched to a gene; V was cut back by 5 bases and J by 3 bases. The CDR3 spans 14 residues. DNA of the CDR3: TGTGCCAGCAGCACAGGACAGGGGACAGATACGCAGTATTTT. The encoded protein is CASSTGQGTDTQYF.

Comment on this clone: Germline is not matched at one junction end, which may reflect a read error. The V gene is TRBV27, the J gene TRBJ2-2; D perhaps matches TRBD2 (5 bases). Germline V lookup: CDR1 MNHEY, CDR2 SMNVEV (reference sequence). The CDR3 loop spans 14 amino acids. CDR3 residues: CASSLLVGHGELFF. The CDR3 bases are TGTGCCAGCAGTTTATTGGTTGGGCATGGGGAGTTGTTTTTT.

This clone was counted a single time. The genes are TRBV5-1 and TRBJ1-4; D is perhaps TRBD1 (6 bases). The CDR3 length is 15 residues. Deletions cut 2 bases from V and 3 bases from J, with 11 bases between. Germline V gene lookup returns CDR1 SGHRS and CDR2 YFSETQ. The CDR3 DNA reads as TGCGCCAGCAGCTTATTAGGGACACCTAATGAAAAACTGTTTTTT. Its protein is CASSLLGTPNEKLFF.